The sequence of this T cell receptor (beta chain) was determined in a study of cytomegalovirus exposure and HLA in healthy donors. Overall study: Counted in an early data release were about 86 million unique TCRs from HLA-typed donors.

The junction had 10 bases not matched to a gene; V was cut back by 9 bases and J by 1 base. Germline-derived CDR1 and CDR2 are MNHNY and SVGAGI (reference sequence). This CDR3 has 16 residues. Study results and limitations: Serostatus for CMV was the only available immune exposure information. DRB1 showed the most TCR associations and HLA-C the fewest in a later analysis, as rates varied by HLA locus. A previous analysis found most TCR beta V segments productive roughly 87% or roughly 30% of the time.

Details on this clone: What it binds is unknown.

Primers for the PCR totalled 60 Vbeta and 13 Jbeta. Generated by immunoSEQ multiplex PCR, the TCRdb table keeps only in-frame clones and is missing some. The sample has 150,000 or so clones; about three quarters are singletons. The sequenced sample was PBMCs. The sequence was obtained from a girl aged 5 to 17 in good health and CMV-seronegative. The chain recombines TRBV6-6 with TRBJ1-5, with 9 bases lining up with TRBD1. CDR3 in amino acids: CASAIQGAWSNQPQHF. The CDR3 coding sequence is TGTGCCAGTGCTATACAGGGGGCTTGGAGCAATCAGCCCCAGCATTTT.